Included here is one T cell receptor (beta chain) sequence, with context. This clonotype has just a few counts. The specificity of this receptor is unknown. Base-call qualities are not available, and no considerably larger clone is one nucleotide away. Ficoll-Paque density gradient centrifugation was the method used to isolate PBMCs. The sample originates from a study of T-cell memory formation after mild COVID-19 (dated by TCRdb to the early 2020s). For context, the study as a whole: TCR sequence clusters from the two donors were largely donor specific. In two donors, T-cell clones that expanded and contracted after mild COVID-19 were followed by sequencing TCRalpha and TCRbeta repertoires longitudinally. Two young, previously healthy adult volunteers made up the cohort, one male and one female. General findings and caveats noted by the study authors: Contracting CD4+ clones were located mainly in the CM and EM memory subsets, whereas CD8+ clones were found to be enriched in EMRA. Clones that contracted from day 15 to 85 showed balanced CD4/CD8 phenotypes, whereas a second wave of clones that expanded from day 15 to 37 leaned towards CD4+. Some responding clones were detected in pre-infection memory, which suggested that pre-existing cross-reactive memory T cells had joined the SARS-CoV-2 response. SARS-CoV-2 specificity of the second-wave clones peaking on day 37 was not confirmed. Only a couple of mild cases were covered by the study, and larger cohorts that include severe cases with pre-infection samples were considered necessary.

Counted from cysteine to phenylalanine, this CDR3 has 14 amino acids. The sequence is cut down to CDR3 DNA, 42 bases in frame from base 1. CDR1 and CDR2 are read off the germline V gene (reference sequence) as DFQATT and SNEGSKA. From V the trimming removes 0 bases and from J it removes 3 bases, while the gene matches leave 2 bases of the junction unaccounted for. The sample was run on an Illumina NovaSeq 6000. cDNA libraries for TCRalpha and TCRbeta were prepared by 5'RACE using constant-segment primers, with sample barcodes and unique molecular identifiers added. Trizol reagent was used to extract RNA from every sample. The libraries were amplified in two PCR steps, and the second step added a second sample barcode and Illumina TruSeq adapters. Sequencing of libraries was performed on an Illumina NovaSeq with 2 x 150 bp paired-end reads. Per the source publication's procedure: With migec v1.2.7, reads were demultiplexed and then collapsed into UMI-guided consensus sequences. Using mixcr v2.1.11, UMI consensuses were aligned to TRA and TRB V and J templates and then assembled into clonotypes. Expanded or contracted clonotypes were those called significant by both edgeR and NoisET, with noise models trained on biological replicates. For edgeR calls, the thresholds were a false discovery rate-adjusted p below 0.01 and a log2 fold-change of 1. As an exploratory analysis of dynamics, max-normalized trajectories of the 1000 most abundant clonotypes were examined with PCA combined with hierarchical clustering. Separately sequenced CD4+ and CD8+ repertoires were used to assign the CD4 or CD8 phenotype of responding clones. TCRdb reprocessed the public reads (quality trimming at Q25 with fastp, clone calling with MiXCR) and kept in-frame beta chains. Under each unique CDR3 protein, matching rows form one entry showing the most common genes and DNA. In this record, the V and J calls reflect TCRdb's handling and not the investigators' own analysis. The sample table records fewer than 700,000 distinct CDR3 sequences; more than 15% of these occur just once. The ten largest clones take up around 13% of the sample.

This receptor was obtained from an adult woman who had mild COVID-19 (a few samples of this study predate the infection). The sample titles of this study are shuffled in the database, so cell type and time point are left out; the donor was told from shared clones. The sample was PBMCs or a T cell subset sorted from them (not recorded which). The rearranged segments are TRBV20-1 and TRBJ2-3; 8 junctional bases match TRBD2. The DNA is TGCAGTGCTAGAGAAGCTAGCGGGACAGATACGCAGTATTTT. It codes for CSAREASGTDTQYF.